This TCR beta chain was found in a study of cytomegalovirus exposure and HLA in healthy donors. Overall study: Later analysis reported that the 120 or so validation repertoires shared the platform of the approximately 690 first-cohort repertoires.

The assay was immunoSEQ multiplex PCR, and TCRdb's table has in-frame clones only and misses some. The sample holds tens of thousands of clones, 80% to 90% seen once. Notes on the study in general: Most TCR sequences showed up rarely, but some public TCRs showed up in many donors. First-cohort TCR clusters were later found to tend to co-occur in the 90 to 150 validation repertoires. Cytomegalovirus-associated TCR beta chains were listed, numbering more than 150.

CDR1 and CDR2 (germline): MNHEY, SVGAGI. This CDR3 has 14 amino acids. V lost 0 bases and J lost 6, with 12 bases in between. As concerns this clone: Antigen specificity is unknown.

The sample taken for sequencing was PBMCs. The gene calls are TRBV6-5 and TRBJ2-7; D is ambiguous. The receptor's source is a woman between 18 and 30 years old in good health and CMV-seropositive. As DNA, the CDR3 is TGTGCCAGCAGTTACTCTCTGGGCAGCTCCGAGCAGTACTTC. It yields the protein CASSYSLGSSEQYF.